Detailed here is one T cell receptor beta chain. Its antigen is unidentified. These data belong to a study of T-cell memory formation after mild COVID-19. Study-level information: TCR clusters were mostly donor specific. General study results and limits: Pre-infection memory showed some responding clones, and this suggested that cross-reactive memory joined.

TCRdb reanalysed the 5' RACE reads using MiXCR and keeps one entry per CDR3 protein. The data contain around 300,000 distinct CDR3 sequences, 13% to 15% of them seen just once; the ten biggest clones take up roughly a fifth. V was trimmed by 1 base and J by 3 bases, leaving 14 bases between them. The CDR3 totals 16 residues. Germline values: CDR1 SGHRS, CDR2 YFSETQ. This chain joins TRBV5-1 and TRBJ1-3, with a weak D call TRBD1 (6 bases). This receptor was identified in a man in his late teens or twenties who had mild COVID-19 (a few samples of this study predate the infection). Cell type and time point are not known. Sequencing was done on a sample of PBMCs or a T cell subset sorted from them (not recorded which). CDR3 DNA: TGCGCCAGCAGCTTGTTCACAGGGACAAGTGGAAACACCATATATTTT. Translating it yields CASSLFTGTSGNTIYF.